The 31 T cell receptor beta chains given below trace back to one sample, sequenced in a study of low-dose radiotherapy and immunotherapy resistance in tumors. Documented time point: after trial treatment. Treatment meaning: LDRT plus nivolumab, ipilimumab, low-dose cyclophosphamide and aspirin (RACIN trial). TRAV- and TRBV-specific primers were used for first-strand cDNA, which covered alpha and beta chains. TCR amplification used 15 to 20 PCR cycles, a constant-region primer and a V-primer adapter. TCRdb independently ran MiXCR on the reads; one entry per CDR3 protein. The sample contains 95,000 to 100,000 distinct CDR3 sequences, less than 25% of which appear only once. This material consisted of PBMCs, taken after low-dose radiotherapy plus immunotherapy. The origin of the receptors is a male donor with prostate cancer.

This clonotype has at least ten counts. This chain uses TRBV21-1 with TRBJ2-4; TRBD1, the table's D call, was not compared with the DNA. TRBV21-1 is tagged as a pseudogene. This CDR3 spans 17 amino acids. The CDR3 spells CASSPRGGPLAKNIQYF. The CDR3 nucleotides are TGTGCCAGCAGCCCCCGGGGGGGGCCGCTGGCCAAAAACATTCAGTACTTC.

This clonotype was found many times. V usage is TRBV20-1 and J usage is TRBJ1-1; possible D gene TRBD1, 6 bases. The V gene lost 6 bases and the J gene lost 10 bases, with 15 bases spanning the gap. This CDR3 has 11 residues. The germline V gene encodes CDR1 DFQATT and CDR2 SNEGSKA (reference sequence). In DNA, the CDR3 is TGCAGTGCATCCCCGGGACAAGGAGCTTTCTTT. Residues: CSASPGQGAFF.

This clonotype has at least ten counts. V usage is TRBV18 and J usage is TRBJ1-4; the D is unclear. Germline loops: CDR1 KGHSH, CDR2 LQKENI. Trimming removed 5 bases from V and 8 bases from J, with 6 bases in between. The CDR3 consists of 11 residues. The DNA of the CDR3 is TGTGCCAGCTCAGATGGGGAAAAACTGTTTTTT. Its protein product is CASSDGEKLFF.

This clonotype was detected many times. The chain is built from TRBV24-1 and TRBJ2-3, with 9 bases lining up with TRBD1. V dropped 9 bases and J dropped 2; count of bases not matched to a gene: 2. Germline V gene lookup returns CDR1 KGHDR and CDR2 SFDVKD. There are 13 residues in the CDR3. CDR3 in amino acids: CATGTGSTDTQYF. For the CDR3, the DNA is TGTGCCACCGGGACAGGGTCCACAGATACGCAGTATTTT.

Ten or more counts support this clonotype. V is TRBV29-1 and J is TRBJ2-2; D is unclear. Per germline, CDR1 SQVTM and CDR2 ANQGSEA. V lost 4 bases to trimming and J lost 7 bases, with 4 bases between them. CDR3 length: 10 residues. The CDR3 nucleotides read TGCAGCGTTGGAGACGGGGAGCTGTTTTTT. Translation: CSVGDGELFF.

This clonotype was counted at least ten times. The genes are TRBV7-2 and TRBJ2-7; a possible D gene is TRBD2 (5 bases). V was shortened by 5 bases and J by 5 bases, with 19 bases between the two germline ends. CDR1 SGHTA and CDR2 FQGNSA come from the germline V gene. CDR3 length equals 15 residues. CDR3 residues: CASSPAAGGANEQYF. The CDR3 region has the DNA TGTGCCAGCAGCCCCGCGGCTGGAGGCGCGAACGAGCAGTACTTC.

This clonotype was detected many times. The genes are TRBV3-1 and TRBJ2-2; the D gene is possibly TRBD1 (5 bases). From germline, CDR1 is LGHDT and CDR2 YNNKEL (reference sequence). This CDR3 comprises 15 residues. The V end was cut by 5 bases, the J end by 8 bases, with 18 bases between. CDR3 loop: CASSTRQRRAGELFF. The DNA of the CDR3 is TGTGCCAGCAGCACACGACAGCGAAGAGCTGGGGAGCTGTTTTTT.

This clonotype was observed at least ten times. CDR3 bases: TGTGCCAGCAGTGGGGCTAGTAATGAAAAACTGTTTTTT. This gives the protein CASSGASNEKLFF. V and J are TRBV2 and TRBJ1-4; D not certain. Trimming pared 4 bases from V and 4 bases from J, leaving 7 bases between. Germline assignment: CDR1 SNHLY and CDR2 FYNNEI. The CDR3 is 13 amino acids.

This clonotype was detected many times. This chain joins TRBV20-1 and TRBJ2-3; unclear D gene. V gave up 8 bases and J gave up 4 bases, with 10 bases separating them. Germline V gene lookup returns CDR1 DFQATT and CDR2 SNEGSKA (reference sequence). CDR3 length: 11 residues. This CDR3 is CSFPAADTQYF. The CDR3 nucleotides read TGCAGTTTTCCCGCTGCAGATACGCAGTATTTT.

This clonotype was counted ten times or more. The gene calls are TRBV20-1 and TRBJ2-2; D ambiguous. Per the germline V gene, CDR1 is DFQATT and CDR2 is SNEGSKA (reference sequence). The CDR3 totals 12 residues. Trimming took 5 bases from V and 0 from J, leaving 4 bases between them. CDR3 protein: CSARSNTGELFF. DNA of the CDR3: TGCAGTGCTCGATCGAACACCGGGGAGCTGTTTTTT.

The chain uses TRBV28 and TRBJ1-2; weak D call: TRBD1 (5 bases). Trimming stripped 3 bases from V and 4 bases from J, with 6 bases between. This CDR3 has 12 amino acids. CDR1 MDHEN and CDR2 SYDVKM come from the germline V gene. CDR3 in DNA: TGTGCCAGCAGTTTGACAGTCTATGGCTACACCTTC. It translates to CASSLTVYGYTF.

This clonotype was detected many times. The chain links TRBV5-6 to TRBJ1-1; D is undetermined. Trimming left V 1 base short and J 7 bases short, with 5 bases between. Germline V gives CDR1 SGHDT, CDR2 YYEEEE. The CDR3 sequence is 11 residues long. The DNA for the CDR3 is TGTGCCAGCAGCTTGAACTGTGAAGCTTTCTTT. It encodes CASSLNCEAFF.

This clonotype appeared many times. The chain uses TRBV5-6 and TRBJ2-3, with D hard to call. CDR1 is SGHDT and CDR2 is YYEEEE in the germline V gene. The CDR3 runs to 15 residues. The ends were cut back, 5 bases at V and 0 bases at J, with 13 bases in the middle. Written as DNA, the CDR3 is TGTGCCAGCAGTAGGGAAAGTCAAAGCACAGATACGCAGTATTTT. Translated: CASSRESQSTDTQYF.

This clonotype has a count of ten or more. This sequence joins TRBV5-4 and TRBJ2-1; D perhaps matches TRBD1 (6 bases). V lost 4 bases and J 2 bases, leaving 13 bases between the germline ends. Germline CDR1 and CDR2: SGHNT and YYREEE (reference sequence). This CDR3 is 15 amino acids long. The CDR3 coding sequence is TGTGCCAGCAGCGGATCAGGGGACCCCTACAATGAGCAGTTCTTC. Translation: CASSGSGDPYNEQFF.

In its sample, this clonotype was seen many times. The chain carries TRBV20-1 and TRBJ2-3; TRBD2 matches 7 bases. J was trimmed by 5 bases and V by 0 bases; bases with no gene match: 8. Germline V gives CDR1 DFQATT, CDR2 SNEGSKA (reference sequence). CDR3 length equals 15 residues. The CDR3 bases are TGCAGTGCTAGAGATGGGGCGGTAGCGGGAGATACGCAGTATTTT. Translated: CSARDGAVAGDTQYF.

The sample holds many counts of this clonotype. V and J are TRBV29-1 and TRBJ2-7; 8 nucleotides line up with TRBD1. The CDR3 loop spans 14 amino acids. V trimming: 0 bases; J trimming: 4 bases; junction bases outside the gene matches: 5. From germline, CDR1 is SQVTM and CDR2 ANQGSEA. The CDR3: CSVEEDRGGYEQYF. CDR3 sequence (DNA): TGCAGCGTTGAAGAAGACAGGGGTGGGTACGAGCAGTACTTC.

The V gene is TRBV5-6, the J gene TRBJ2-7, with TRBD1 matching 7 bases. This CDR3 has 12 residues. The V and J ends lost 4 bases and 4 bases, in that order; junction bases with no gene match: 2. Per the germline V gene, CDR1 is SGHDT and CDR2 is YYEEEE. This CDR3 is CASSLDRYEQYF. In nucleotides, the CDR3 is TGTGCCAGCAGCCTGGACAGGTACGAGCAGTACTTC.

This clonotype was counted many times. V and J are TRBV6-5 and TRBJ2-4; 7 positions agree with TRBD1. V was pared by 4 bases and J by 6 bases, with 3 bases of the junction left unmatched. The CDR3 extends over 13 amino acids. Germline CDR1 is MNHEY and CDR2 is SVGAGI. The CDR3 coding sequence is TGTGCCAGCAGTTCCCACAGGGGAAACATTCAGTACTTC. It is translated as CASSSHRGNIQYF.

As to this clonotype: A single base is all that separates this from a far larger clone, so a read error is likely. The gene calls are TRBV5-3 and TRBJ2-7, with 8 bases fitting TRBD1. TRBV5-3 is an ORF; its function is uncertain. The CDR3 spans 14 residues. CDR3 loop: CASSLSGGPYGQYF. CDR3 bases: TGTGCCAGCAGCTTATCAGGGGGCCCCTACGGGCAGTACTTC.

This clonotype was found many times. The chain links TRBV5-1 to TRBJ1-1; D not resolved. The CDR3 sequence is 15 residues long. Germline V lookup: CDR1 SGHRS, CDR2 YFSETQ. Trimming cost V 2 bases and J 1 base, with 12 bases left between them. As DNA, the CDR3 is TGCGCCAGCAGCTTTACGGGTTTTGGGAACACTGAAGCTTTCTTT. This codes for CASSFTGFGNTEAFF.

This clonotype was counted at least ten times. This sequence joins TRBV6-1 and TRBJ2-3, with TRBD2 as a possible D gene (7 bases). CDR1 is MNHNS and CDR2 is SASEGT in the germline V gene. The CDR3 has 14 amino acids. The V gene lost 6 bases and the J gene lost 6 bases, with 16 bases spanning the gap. CDR3 in amino acids: CASSHSSGGDTQYF. The CDR3 nucleotides are TGTGCCAGCAGCCACTCCTCGGGGGGCGATACGCAGTATTTT.

V usage is TRBV5-1 and J usage is TRBJ2-7, with 11 bases lining up with TRBD1. Germline CDR1 SGHRS, CDR2 YFSETQ. V was pared by 1 base and J by 7 bases, with 7 bases of the junction left unmatched. The CDR3 is 15 residues long. The CDR3 sequence: CASSLWVGQGEEQYF. In DNA form, the CDR3 reads TGCGCCAGCAGCTTGTGGGTGGGACAGGGGGAAGAGCAGTACTTC.

Only a few counts were recorded for this clonotype. The chain recombines TRBV19 with TRBJ2-7; TRBD2 matches at 8 bases. Germline CDR1 reads LNHDA; CDR2 reads SQIVND (reference sequence). Trimming cost V 9 bases and J 7 bases; bases outside gene matches: 8. The CDR3 length is 12 residues. The CDR3 DNA reads TGTGCCAGCTCGGGGGGGCCGAGGGAGCAGTACTTC. Translating it yields CASSGGPREQYF.

This clonotype was detected many times. V usage is TRBV18 and J usage is TRBJ2-3; D gene unclear. This CDR3 region has 15 residues. Trimming left V 6 bases short and J 6 bases short, with 19 bases between. Germline-derived CDR1 and CDR2 are KGHSH and LQKENI. The CDR3: CASSPLTGGSDTQYF. The CDR3, as DNA: TGTGCCAGCTCCCCTCTAACGGGTGGCTCCGATACGCAGTATTTT.

Many counts were recorded for this clonotype. This rearrangement joins TRBV9 to TRBJ2-5; 7 bases align to TRBD1. Germline V gene lookup returns CDR1 SGDLS and CDR2 YYNGEE. J was trimmed by 1 base and V by 0 bases; bases with no gene match: 3. The CDR3 has 15 amino acids. CDR3 protein: CASSVGQGIQETQYF. The CDR3 nucleotides read TGTGCCAGCAGCGTAGGACAGGGCATCCAAGAGACCCAGTACTTC.

With respect to this clonotype: This sequence is one base from a far larger clone and is likely a read error. J is TRBJ1-1 and V is TRBV12-3 or TRBV12-4; the D gene is possibly TRBD1 (5 bases). This CDR3 comprises 14 residues. Trimming removed 6 bases from V and 5 bases from J, with 16 bases in between. The chain's CDR3 is CASSLPCRETEAFF. For the CDR3, the DNA is TGTGCCAGCAGCCTACCGTGCAGGGAGACTGAAGCTTTCTTT.

This clonotype was observed at least ten times. The gene calls are TRBV9 and TRBJ2-7, with 8 bases aligning to TRBD1. This CDR3 spans 14 amino acids. Germline values: CDR1 SGDLS, CDR2 YYNGEE. J lost 5 bases, V lost 1 base, and 5 bases had no gene match. The CDR3 sequence: CASSVFQGAHEQYF. For the CDR3, the DNA is TGTGCCAGCAGCGTATTTCAGGGGGCCCACGAGCAGTACTTC. The whole variable domain, remainder taken from reference TRBV9 and TRBJ2-7, is DSGVTQTPKHLITATGQRVTLRCSPRSGDLSVYWYQQSLDQGLQFLIQYYNGEERAKGNILERFSAQQFPDLHSELNLSSLELGDSALYFCASSVFQGAHEQYFGPGTRLTVT.

This CDR3 reads CAGARDRLLGNQPQHF. The DNA for the CDR3 is TGTGCCGGAGCCCGGGACAGGCTTCTGGGCAATCAGCCCCAGCATTTT. The rearrangement uses TRBV28 and TRBJ1-5, with 8 nucleotides matching TRBD1. Looked up from germline, CDR1 is MDHEN and CDR2 is SYDVKM. The CDR3 is 16 residues long. Trimming cost V 11 bases and J 2 bases; bases outside gene matches: 14.

This clonotype was detected many times. The chain carries TRBV6-6 and TRBJ2-3, with D maybe TRBD2 (6 bases). Trimming cost V 7 bases and J 1 base, with 12 bases left between them. CDR3 size: 14 residues. Germline V gene data show CDR1 as MNHNY and CDR2 as SVGAGI (reference sequence). CDR3 DNA: TGTGCCAGCAATTCCGGGAGCCGCACAGATACGCAGTATTTT. It translates to CASNSGSRTDTQYF.

This clonotype was counted many times. V gene TRBV20-1 combines with J gene TRBJ1-5; D unclear. CDR1 DFQATT and CDR2 SNEGSKA come from the germline V gene (reference sequence). The CDR3 is 12 residues long. Trimming stripped 6 bases from V and 5 bases from J, with 11 bases between. CDR3 sequence reads: CSARTGDQPQHF. CDR3 DNA sequence: TGCAGTGCCCGGACGGGAGATCAGCCCCAGCATTTT.

This clonotype was recorded at least ten times. The V call is TRBV7-2, the J call TRBJ2-4, with unresolved D. Germline V gene lookup returns CDR1 SGHTA and CDR2 FQGNSA. This CDR3 has 13 amino acids. V gave up 1 base and J gave up 13 bases, with 14 bases separating them. In nucleotides, the CDR3 is TGTGCCAGCAGCTTAGAAGCTGTGGGCATCCAGTACTTC. It codes for CASSLEAVGIQYF.